This TCR beta chain comes out of a study of CD8 T cells in ankylosing spondylitis. Notes on the study in general: Existing reports had already noted some motif variants in reactive arthritis synovial fluid and blood. Ankylosing spondylitis blood appeared to be characterized by a TCR beta motif of 8 or 9 highly homologous variants.

Germline loops: CDR1 SQVTM, CDR2 ANQGSEA. CDR3 length: 12 amino acids. Trimming took 4 bases from V and 0 from J, leaving 6 bases between them. This clonotype was seen many times. Its target is not known. In TCRdb, the 5' RACE reads were re-called with MiXCR into one record per CDR3 protein. The table records approximately 39,000 distinct CDR3 sequences, roughly 9.6% of them present only once. The sequence was collected from a male donor with ankylosing spondylitis. The sample was synovial fluid, either unsorted or a sorted T cell fraction (not recorded which). V and J are TRBV29-1 and TRBJ1-1, with no clear D. The CDR3 protein is CSVGVMNTEAFF. The CDR3 DNA reads as TGCAGCGTTGGGGTGATGAACACTGAAGCTTTCTTT. Full variable domain (remainder filled in from reference TRBV29-1 and TRBJ1-1): SAVISQKPSRDICQRGTSLTIQCQVDSQVTMMFWYRQQPGQSLTLIATANQGSEATYESGFVIDKFPISRPNLTFSTLTVSNMSPEDSSIYLCSVGVMNTEAFFGQGTRLTVV.